This TCR beta chain emerged from a study of beta chain features in type 1 diabetes. The CDR3 covers 15 residues. Per the germline V gene, CDR1 is SGDLS and CDR2 is YYNGEE. The ends lost 4 bases at V and 6 bases at J; junction bases unmatched: 11. CD4+ naive, central memory, regulatory and stem cell-like memory subsets were isolated by sorting on CD45RO/CCR7/CD25/CD127/CD95/CD27. As every portion of the isolated RNA was reverse transcribed, the sequencing read expressed TCRB transcripts. Libraries were prepared by immunoSEQ multiplex PCR; TCRdb keeps only in-frame clonotypes and omits some of them. The sample lists 250,000 to 350,000 clones, 12% to 15% occurring once.

The gene calls are TRBV9 and TRBJ2-5; 8 bases align to TRBD1. The sequenced material came from central memory CD4+ T cells from blood. This TCR derives from a man in his thirties or forties in good health. The CDR3 DNA is TGTGCCAGCAGCCTGGGGACAGGTAACACGCAGACCCAGTACTTC. This encodes CASSLGTGNTQTQYF.